Listed below are T cell receptor beta chains from one sample, sequenced in a study of post-analysis software for immune sequencing data. TCRdb recomputed calls from the PCR reads with MiXCR, one row per CDR3 protein. The data contain fewer than 900,000 distinct CDR3 sequences, more than 45% of them singletons. Sequenced sample: blood. These receptors all stem from a girl aged 10 to 17 with multiple sclerosis. CDR3s include the opening cysteine and the closing phenylalanine or tryptophan. A D gene is named only where the DNA matches it firmly. Expanded clones get a size class; other rows say once, few or many, or leave the size out.

J gene,V gene,clone size,D gene,CDR3 DNA,CDR3 protein
TRBJ2-3,TRBV18,few,TRBD2,TGTGCCAGCTCACCGAGCGGGACCCGCACAGATACGCAGTATTTT,CASSPSGTRTDTQYF
TRBJ1-1,TRBV29-1,once,NA,TGCAGCGTTGAGATGAGCCAGCTGAACACTGAAGCTTTCTTT,CSVEMSQLNTEAFF
TRBJ2-7,TRBV28,NA,TRBD1,TGTGCCAGCAGTTTTACGGACAGGGACGAGCAGTACTTC,CASSFTDRDEQYF
TRBJ2-1,TRBV4-1,few,NA,TGCGCCAGCAGCCAAGATAGGGCTACGACCTACAATGAGCAGTTCTTC,CASSQDRATTYNEQFF
TRBJ2-3,TRBV7-2,few,TRBD2,TGTGCCAGCAGCTTAGATCGTCTCCTAGCGGGACATGGGGATACGCAGTATTTT,CASSLDRLLAGHGDTQYF
TRBJ2-1,TRBV27,many,NA,TGTGCCAGCAGTCCCAGGTGGAATGAGCAGTTCTTC,CASSPRWNEQFF
TRBJ2-7,TRBV6-2/TRBV6-3,NA,TRBD2,TGTGCCAGCAGTTACTCGGCACTAGCGGGACCTTACGAGCAGTACTTC,CASSYSALAGPYEQYF
TRBJ1-2,TRBV29-1,once,NA,TGCAGCGTTGAGGACCCACCGAGGGGCTACACCTTC,CSVEDPPRGYTF
TRBJ2-3,TRBV24-1,NA,NA,TGTGCCACCAGTGATTTGTGCAGGAGAGATACGCAGTATTTT,CATSDLCRRDTQYF
TRBJ1-2,TRBV7-9,NA,NA,TGTGCCAGCAGCGAGGGGACATCTGGCTACACCTTC,CASSEGTSGYTF
TRBJ2-5,TRBV27,few,NA,TGTGCCAGCAGTTTAGGAGGGATGTTGGGGGAGACCCAGTACTTC,CASSLGGMLGETQYF
TRBJ1-2,TRBV11-2,few,NA,TGTGCCAGCAGCTTAGAAGGGTTCCGGCTCTTGGGGTATGGCTACACCTTC,CASSLEGFRLLGYGYTF
TRBJ2-7,TRBV3-1,NA,NA,TGTGCCAGCAGCCAAGCAGTTAACCTAGACTACGAGCAGTACTTC,CASSQAVNLDYEQYF
TRBJ1-1,TRBV6-6,NA,NA,TGTGCCAGCAGTTACGGGACCTGGGGCACTGAAGCTTTCTTT,CASSYGTWGTEAFF
TRBJ2-3,TRBV20-1,NA,TRBD2,TGCAGTGCTCCGGAACTAGCGGGAGGGCCGGATACGCAGTATTTT,CSAPELAGGPDTQYF
TRBJ1-2,TRBV10-3,NA,TRBD1,TGTGCCATCAGTGACCATCTGTCAGGGGGCTCTGGCTACACCTTC,CAISDHLSGGSGYTF
TRBJ2-1,TRBV20-1,NA,TRBD2,TGCAGTGCTAGGGAAGCACTGGGACTACCGCTTTACAATGAGCAGTTCTTC,CSAREALGLPLYNEQFF
TRBJ2-7,TRBV7-9,few,TRBD2,TGTGCCAGCAGCTTATCGGGACTAGCTGGTTTGGACGAGCAGTACTTC,CASSLSGLAGLDEQYF
TRBJ2-7,TRBV14,many,NA,TGTGCCAGCAGCCAAAGACATAACGAGCAGTACTTC,CASSQRHNEQYF
TRBJ2-5,TRBV6-2/TRBV6-3,few,TRBD1,TGTGCCAGCAGGAAATCGGACAGGGGATTGGAGACCCAGTACTTC,CASRKSDRGLETQYF
TRBJ1-6,TRBV27,few,NA,TGTGCCAGCAGTTTAGGCAGGGATTCACCCCTCCACTTT,CASSLGRDSPLHF
TRBJ2-6,TRBV27,NA,NA,TGTGCCAGCCGGGATAGAGGGCTCTTTGGGGCCAACGTCCTGACTTTC,CASRDRGLFGANVLTF
TRBJ2-5,TRBV4-2,NA,NA,TGTGCCAGCAGCCAAGGGGGCTCGTCGGAGCAGTACTTC,CASSQGGSSEQYF
TRBJ2-4,TRBV5-1,few,TRBD2,TGCGCCAGCAGGACCGGGACTAGCGGGGCTTTAGCCAAAAACATTCAGTACTTC,CASRTGTSGALAKNIQYF
TRBJ2-7,TRBV7-6,NA,NA,TGTGCCAGCAGCCTCTCCACCGGACAAACCTCCTACGAGCAGTACTTC,CASSLSTGQTSYEQYF
TRBJ2-3,TRBV24-1,few,NA,TGTGCCACCGACCAGGGGACAGATACGCAGTATTTT,CATDQGTDTQYF
TRBJ2-7,TRBV7-3,NA,TRBD2,TGTGCCAGCAGCTTTACGAGGGAGGGAGAGCAGTACTTC,CASSFTREGEQYF
TRBJ1-1,TRBV10-2,NA,NA,TGCGCCAGCAGTGACCTCGGGACATTGGGATACGCTTTCTTT,CASSDLGTLGYAFF
TRBJ2-7,TRBV11-1,NA,TRBD2,TGTGCCAGCAGCCAGGACACCGGACTAGTCTACGAGCAGTACTTC,CASSQDTGLVYEQYF
TRBJ1-2,TRBV5-6,few,NA,TGTGCCAGCAGCTTGGTTGGCAGGGGAGGAGAGGGCTACACCTTC,CASSLVGRGGEGYTF
TRBJ2-1,TRBV20-1,few,TRBD2,TGCAGTGCCAGGACTAGCGGGAGTTTATATGAGCAGTTCTTC,CSARTSGSLYEQFF
TRBJ2-5,TRBV24-1,NA,NA,TGTGCCACCAGTGACCCCGGACAGCTCTTCCAAGAGACCCAGTACTTC,CATSDPGQLFQETQYF
TRBJ1-2,TRBV4-1,NA,NA,TGCGCCAGCAGCCTCCCCAGGGAGGGCTATGGCTACACCTTC,CASSLPREGYGYTF
TRBJ2-5,TRBV28,NA,NA,TGTGCCAGCAGCCCCACTAGTATTGAGACCCAGTACTTC,CASSPTSIETQYF
TRBJ2-2,TRBV27,NA,NA,TGTGCCAGTGGGGGGCCGTACACCGGGGAGCTGTTTTTT,CASGGPYTGELFF
TRBJ1-1,TRBV5-1,few,TRBD1,TGCGCCAGCAGCGCCGGGACAGCGAACACTGAAGCTTTCTTT,CASSAGTANTEAFF
TRBJ1-2,TRBV27,few,NA,TGTGCCAGCAGTGCCCCCGGCCACTATGGCTACACCTTC,CASSAPGHYGYTF
TRBJ2-1,TRBV27,NA,TRBD1,TGTGCCAGCACCCCAAGCCGGACAGGGGAGGCGTACAATGAGCAGTTCTTC,CASTPSRTGEAYNEQFF
TRBJ1-2,TRBV15,NA,TRBD1,TGTGCCACCAGCAGAGAGGGGGACAGATATATCTACACCTTC,CATSREGDRYIYTF
TRBJ2-7,TRBV20-1,few,NA,TGCAGTGCTACCCTGGAGGTTTGGGGACCCCTCGAGCAGTACTTC,CSATLEVWGPLEQYF
TRBJ2-7,TRBV20-1,NA,NA,TGCAGTGCTAGAGATCTCGGGGGATACTACGAGCAGTACTTC,CSARDLGGYYEQYF
TRBJ1-5,TRBV20-1,NA,NA,TGCAGTGCTAGAAACAGGGCCAATCAGCCCCAGCATTTT,CSARNRANQPQHF
TRBJ1-5,TRBV20-1,NA,TRBD1,TGCAGTGCTAGGGGACCGACAGGGGGTCGGAATCAGCCCCAGCATTTT,CSARGPTGGRNQPQHF
TRBJ1-3,TRBV12-5,NA,NA,TGTGCTAGTGGTTTAGGGACACCTGGAAACACCATATATTTT,CASGLGTPGNTIYF
TRBJ2-1,TRBV9,NA,NA,TGTGCCAGCAGCGTGGGGCAGGGTAGCTACGATGAGCAGTTCTTC,CASSVGQGSYDEQFF
TRBJ1-2,TRBV6-4,NA,NA,TGTGCCAGCAGTGGCCCCCGGACCCACTATGGCTACACCTTC,CASSGPRTHYGYTF
TRBJ2-7,TRBV30,NA,NA,TGTGCCTGGAGTGTTGTTCAGGCAAGCTCCTACGAGCAGTACTTC,CAWSVVQASSYEQYF
TRBJ2-3,TRBV7-8,few,NA,TGTGCCAGCAGCTTAGCGCGAGACCCCACAGATACGCAGTATTTT,CASSLARDPTDTQYF
TRBJ2-4,TRBV19,few,NA,TGTGCCAGTAATGATTTAGCCAAAAACATTCAGTACTTC,CASNDLAKNIQYF
TRBJ1-5,TRBV7-9,NA,NA,TGTGCCAGCAGCTGGAGTAGCAATCAGCCCCAGCATTTT,CASSWSSNQPQHF
TRBJ2-7,TRBV20-1,NA,TRBD2,TGCAGTGCTAGAGGTACTAGCGCATCTATTCCCTACGAGCAGTACTTC,CSARGTSASIPYEQYF
TRBJ2-7,TRBV7-8,NA,TRBD2,TGTGCCAGCAGCTTAAAGGTTTTAGCGGGACCCTACGAGCAGTACTTC,CASSLKVLAGPYEQYF
TRBJ2-7,TRBV20-1,NA,NA,TGCAGTGCTTTGGGATCTAGCTCCTACGAGCAGTACTTC,CSALGSSSYEQYF
TRBJ2-3,TRBV20-1,few,NA,TGCAGTGCAAATCTAGCGTCTTTAAATTATGATACGCAGTATTTT,CSANLASLNYDTQYF
TRBJ2-7,TRBV5-1,NA,NA,TGCGCCAGCAGCTTGGAACAGTGGGTCTCCTACGAGCAGTACTTC,CASSLEQWVSYEQYF
TRBJ1-5,TRBV20-1,NA,NA,TGCAGTGCTGCATTTTGGGTCTCTCAGCCCCAGCATTTT,CSAAFWVSQPQHF
TRBJ2-3,TRBV30,NA,NA,TGTGCCTGGAGTGTAACGGGGGCGTCAGATACGCAGTATTTT,CAWSVTGASDTQYF